Following are 20 T cell receptor beta chains from one sample sequenced in a study of metastatic and nonmetastatic thyroid tumors. TCRdb reanalyzed the PCR reads with MiXCR. This sample has tens of thousands of clones, with roughly 12% found just once. Patients were all untreated before their thyroid surgery. Sequencing was carried out using blood. Receptors were obtained from a female donor with papillary thyroid cancer or a benign thyroid nodule (not recorded which). Some clones in this sample may be carry-over from other donors' samples.

In its sample, this clone was seen many times. This sequence joins TRBV7-2 and TRBJ2-5; 11 bases fit TRBD2. CDR3 length equals 14 residues. Losses at the gene ends were 5 bases for V and 5 bases for J; bases not matched to a gene: 4. In germline, CDR1 is SGHTA, CDR2 FQGNSA. The CDR3 bases are TGTGCCAGCAGCGTAGGACTAGCGGGCGAGACCCAGTACTTC. Amino acids: CASSVGLAGETQYF. Full variable domain (missing parts from reference TRBV7-2 and TRBJ2-5): GAGVSQSPSNKVTEKGKDVELRCDPISGHTALYWYRQSLGQGLEFLIYFQGNSAPDKSGLPSDRFSAERTGGSVSTLTIQRTQQEDSAVYLCASSVGLAGETQYFGPGTRLLVL.

This clone was recorded at least ten times. The gene calls are TRBV6-1 and TRBJ1-1; 7 nucleotides agree with TRBD1. The germline V gene has CDR1 MNHNS and CDR2 SASEGT. The CDR3 loop spans 14 amino acids. V was pared by 3 bases and J by 1 base, with 2 bases of the junction left unmatched. The CDR3 sequence: CASSDRTGNTEAFF. CDR3 nucleotides: TGTGCCAGCAGTGACCGGACAGGGAACACTGAAGCTTTCTTT.

This clone appeared a few times. A much larger clone differs by one base, so this may be a read error. This chain connects TRBV15 to TRBJ1-1, with no clear D. CDR3 length equals 16 residues. Germline CDR1 and CDR2: LNHNV and YYDKDF (reference sequence). The CDR3 loop reads CATSRDRSALNTEALF. The DNA of the CDR3 is TGTGCCACCAGCAGAGATAGGTCAGCTCTGAACACTGAAGCTTTATTT.

This clone was counted a few times. This could be a read error, since a much larger clone is one nucleotide away. The J gene is TRBJ2-1, the V gene TRBV9; D is unresolved. CDR3 length: 15 amino acids. Per germline, CDR1 SGDLS and CDR2 YYNGEE. The CDR3 bases are TGTGCCAGCATCGTAGATTGGGGCTCCTACAATGAGCAGTTCTTC. Amino acids: CASIVDWGSYNEQFF.

This clone was observed at least ten times. J is TRBJ2-7 and V is TRBV5-1; weak D call: TRBD1 (6 bases). V lost 4 bases and J 3 bases, leaving 8 bases between the germline ends. The CDR3 runs to 12 residues. Germline V gene sequence: CDR1 SGHRS, CDR2 YFSETQ. The CDR3 protein is CASSRDNYEQYF. Here the CDR3 DNA reads TGCGCCAGCAGCCGGGACAACTACGAGCAGTACTTC. Looking up the rest from reference TRBV5-1 and TRBJ2-7 gives the full variable domain: KAGVTQTPRYLIKTRGQQVTLSCSPISGHRSVSWYQQTPGQGLQFLFEYFSETQRNKGNFPGRFSGRQFSNSRSEMNVSTLELGDSALYLCASSRDNYEQYFGPGTRLTVT.

Of note for this clone: A much larger clone differs from this one at a single base, so this may be a read error. The V and J genes are TRBV10-3 and TRBJ2-1, with a tentative D call TRBD2 (6 bases). The CDR3 extends over 16 amino acids. Per the germline V gene, CDR1 is ENHRY and CDR2 is SYGVKD. V was cut by 4 bases and J by 6 bases, with 19 bases left in between. The CDR3 DNA sequence: TGTGCCATCAGTGGGTCCGAGACTATCGGGAGCAATGAGCAGTTCTTC. This encodes CAISGSETIGSNEQFF.

This clone was found many times. V is TRBV12-3 or TRBV12-4 and J is TRBJ1-1; 8 positions agree with TRBD1. CDR3 length: 12 amino acids. V gave up 9 bases and J gave up 11 bases; unmatched junction bases: 11. The DNA for the CDR3 is TGTGCCAGTCTATTATTACAGGGGGGGGCTTTCTTT. Its protein product is CASLLLQGGAFF.

The sample holds many counts of this clone. This rearrangement joins TRBV5-6 to TRBJ2-3, with 7 bases that match TRBD2. Germline lookup yields CDR1 SGHDT and CDR2 YYEEEE. V was pared by 2 bases and J by 4 bases, with 7 bases of the junction left unmatched. There are 15 residues in the CDR3. This chain's CDR3 is CASSFKAGASDTQYF. In DNA form, the CDR3 reads TGTGCCAGCAGCTTCAAGGCGGGAGCCTCAGATACGCAGTATTTT.

In its sample, this clone was seen many times. The chain uses TRBV29-1 and TRBJ2-7; no reliable D call. In germline, CDR1 is SQVTM, CDR2 ANQGSEA. Trimming took off 5 bases at V and 0 bases at J, with 14 bases between the two ends. The CDR3 consists of 14 residues. CDR3 coding DNA: TGCAGCGTTTATGGCGTGCGAAGCTCCTACGAGCAGTACTTC. Translating gives CSVYGVRSSYEQYF.

The chain joins TRBV24-1 to TRBJ2-3, with 7 bases matching TRBD1. Germline V gene sequence: CDR1 KGHDR, CDR2 SFDVKD. CDR3 length equals 21 residues. With V trimmed by 3 bases and J by 3 bases, 23 bases remained unmatched. The CDR3 is CATSDPTGEKPSGSITDTQYF. CDR3 nucleotides: TGTGCCACCAGTGATCCCACAGGGGAAAAACCTTCTGGGAGCATAACAGATACGCAGTATTTT.

This clone was detected many times. In DNA, the CDR3 is TGTGCCAGCAGTTTGTCCAACTCGCGAGGGGAAGCTTTCTTT. Its translation is CASSLSNSRGEAFF. This chain links TRBV27 with TRBJ1-1; D is unclear. Germline CDR1 reads MNHEY; CDR2 reads SMNVEV (reference sequence). The CDR3 is 14 residues long. The V end lost 3 bases, the J end lost 8 bases, and 16 bases lay between the germline ends.

As for this clone: With a much larger clone just one base away, this may be a read error. The CDR3 loop is CASMRGCSYNEQFF. CDR3 nucleotides: TGTGCCAGTATGCGGGGGTGCTCCTACAATGAGCAGTTCTTC. The rearrangement uses TRBV19 and TRBJ2-1, with TRBD2 matching over 7 bases. CDR1 and CDR2 (germline): LNHDA, SQIVND (reference sequence). The CDR3 is 14 amino acids. V gave up 7 bases and J gave up 0 bases; unmatched junction bases: 3.

This clone was counted ten times or more. The genes are TRBV9 and TRBJ1-4; TRBD1 might be the D (6 bases). Deletions cut 3 bases from V and 4 bases from J, with 13 bases between. Per germline, CDR1 SGDLS and CDR2 YYNGEE. The CDR3 runs 15 residues. The CDR3 loop is CASSAWDNFNEKLFF. CDR3 DNA: TGTGCCAGCAGCGCTTGGGACAACTTTAATGAAAAACTGTTTTTT.

Worth noting for this clone: This may stem from a read error, because a much larger clone lies one nucleotide away. Other DNA variants within this sample encode the same CDR3. The chain has TRBV20-1 and TRBJ2-3; D is possibly TRBD2 (5 bases). The length of the CDR3 is 15 residues. From germline, CDR1 is DFQATT and CDR2 SNEGSKA (reference sequence). The CDR3 DNA sequence: TGCAGTGCTAAAACCCAATTGCGGGTTTCAGATACGCAGTACTTT. Its translation: CSAKTQLRVSDTQYF.

This clone was found a few times. The J gene is TRBJ2-3, the V gene TRBV9; possibly TRBD2 for D (6 bases). The CDR3 covers 15 residues. The V end was cut by 3 bases, the J end by 2 bases, with 13 bases between. Germline V gives CDR1 SGDLS, CDR2 YYNGEE. The CDR3 sequence is CASSALAVSTDTQYF. In DNA, the CDR3 is TGTGCCAGCAGCGCCTTAGCGGTATCCACAGATACGCAGTATTTT.

This clone was found many times. This chain connects TRBV6-5 to TRBJ2-3; 8 nucleotides agree with TRBD2. The CDR3 is 15 amino acids. V was pared by 2 bases and J by 3 bases, with 4 bases of the junction left unmatched. Germline V gives CDR1 MNHEY, CDR2 SVGAGI. Here the CDR3 reads CASSYRASGTDTQYF. Written as DNA, the CDR3 is TGTGCCAGCAGTTACCGGGCTAGCGGGACAGATACGCAGTATTTT.

This clone was observed at least ten times. The gene calls are TRBV5-1 and TRBJ2-7; 12 bases align to TRBD1. V trimming: 4 bases; J trimming: 7 bases; junction bases outside the gene matches: 12. The V gene's germline CDR1 is SGHRS and CDR2 YFSETQ. CDR3 length: 16 amino acids. CDR3 residues: CASSPNPGQGAGEQYF. CDR3 DNA sequence: TGCGCCAGCAGCCCGAATCCGGGACAGGGGGCCGGGGAGCAGTACTTC. The whole variable domain, remainder taken from reference TRBV5-1 and TRBJ2-7, is KAGVTQTPRYLIKTRGQQVTLSCSPISGHRSVSWYQQTPGQGLQFLFEYFSETQRNKGNFPGRFSGRQFSNSRSEMNVSTLELGDSALYLCASSPNPGQGAGEQYFGPGTRLTVT.

This clone appeared many times. A much bigger clone sits one base away, suggesting this may be a read error. This chain connects TRBV5-1 to TRBJ1-1; 9 bases match TRBD1. Germline CDR1 reads SGHRS; CDR2 reads YFSETQ. The CDR3 sequence is 17 residues long. Germline trimming cut 4 bases from V and 3 bases from J; bases unmatched to any gene: 13. In DNA form, the CDR3 reads TGCGCCAGCAGCCTAAGACGGGACAGGGTTGGGCACACTGAAGCTTTCTTT. It codes for CASSLRRDRVGHTEAFF.

In its sample, this clone was seen many times. This chain joins TRBV7-4 and TRBJ2-7, with 9 bases aligning to TRBD2. This CDR3 has 20 amino acids. The V gene end was trimmed by 1 base and the J gene end by 2 bases; junction bases not matched to a gene: 18. CDR1 and CDR2 from the germline V gene are SGHVT and SQSDAQ. The CDR3 sequence: CASSLGIDWLAGPSAYEQYF. CDR3 DNA sequence: TGTGCCAGCAGCTTAGGGATCGATTGGCTAGCGGGACCTTCGGCCTACGAGCAGTACTTC.

This clone was found many times. The CDR3 here is CASSALYRAATNEKLFF. CDR3 in DNA: TGTGCCAGCAGCGCCCTCTACCGGGCCGCAACTAATGAAAAACTGTTTTTT. V gene TRBV9 combines with J gene TRBJ1-4; D is undetermined. This CDR3 has 17 amino acids. Germline CDR1 reads SGDLS; CDR2 reads YYNGEE. The V end lost 3 bases, the J end lost 0 bases, and 15 bases lay between the germline ends.